The present T cell receptor (beta chain) was sequenced within a study of shared clonotypes between healthy human individuals. Study-wide points: Generation probabilities were higher for clonotypes shared across all four sorted-subset donors than for unshared ones. Shared across a few donors were around 5% of the naive CD4 clonotypes.

Profiling relied on immunoSEQ multiplex PCR, and the TCRdb table lists in-frame clones only, not all of them. In the table there are roughly 2.2 million clones, around 93% of which are singletons. Adults of Caucasian background living in Nashville, Tennessee made up all donors. Looked up from germline, CDR1 is SGHRS and CDR2 is YFSETQ. This CDR3 spans 13 amino acids. With V trimmed by 7 bases and J by 1 base, 0 bases remained unmatched. To note about this clone: Antigen unknown.

This clonotype was sampled from a man younger than 35 in good health. Some clones in this sample may be carry-over from other donors' samples. The V call is TRBV5-1, the J call TRBJ2-5; 11 nucleotides match TRBD1. The sample taken for sequencing was naive CD4+ T cells from PBMCs. Regarding subset: CD45RA+ positively selected. The CDR3 spells CASGTGGQETQYF. Written as DNA, the CDR3 is TGCGCCAGCGGGACAGGGGGCCAAGAGACCCAGTACTTC.